The rows below give T cell receptor beta chains drawn from one sample of a study of T cell responses to AZD1222 COVID-19 vaccine. Here immunoSEQ multiplex PCR was the method, and the copy in TCRdb shows in-frame clones only, minus some. The sample has approximately 150,000 clones, 80% to 95% seen once. This specimen was peripheral blood, taken 28 days after the second AZD1222 dose. These receptors came from an adult who received the AZD1222 COVID-19 vaccine. The CDR3 runs from the conserved cysteine through the conserved F or W. The D gene is left open where the match is weak. Expanded clones are given a class, and other clones once, few, many or no size at all.

V	size	J	D	DNA	CDR3
TRBV27	.	TRBJ2-1	.	TGTGCCAGCAGTTTATCGGGAGTGAATGAGCAGTTCTTC	CASSLSGVNEQFF
TRBV7-6	.	TRBJ2-5	.	TGTGCCAGCAGCTTAGGTGTTGACAGGAGAGAGACCCAGTACTTC	CASSLGVDRRETQYF
TRBV5-8	.	TRBJ1-3	.	TGTGCCAGCAGACGGTTAAGCTCTGGAAACACCATATATTTT	CASRRLSSGNTIYF
TRBV4-1	.	TRBJ1-5	.	TGCGCCAGCAGCCAAGATATAGAGGGTCGGGGAAACCAGCCCCAGCATTTT	CASSQDIEGRGNQPQHF
TRBV29-1	.	TRBJ2-5	TRBD2	TGCAGCGCCGCACTAGCGGGAGCGGGAGAGACCCAGTACTTC	CSAALAGAGETQYF
TRBV7-2	.	TRBJ1-1	.	TGTGCCAGCAGCTTAGGACCTCGACCGCAGGCTGAAGCTTTCTTT	CASSLGPRPQAEAFF
TRBV12-3/TRBV12-4	.	TRBJ1-1	.	TGTGCCAGCAGTTTCTGGGAGAACACTGAAGCTTTCTTT	CASSFWENTEAFF
TRBV7-8	few	TRBJ2-7	TRBD1	TGTGCCAGCAGCTTAGGGGGGACAGGGTCCTACGAGCAGTACTTC	CASSLGGTGSYEQYF
TRBV10-3	.	TRBJ1-2	TRBD1	TGTGCCATCAGCGGGGGAAGGGGGCTGGAAGGCTACACCTTC	CAISGGRGLEGYTF
TRBV29-1	.	TRBJ2-1	.	TGCAGCGTTGCAGAGGGGGGCGCCTCCAATGAGCAGTTCTTC	CSVAEGGASNEQFF
TRBV6-5	.	TRBJ1-4	.	TGTGCCACCCAAACTGGTAATGAAAAACTGTTTTTT	CATQTGNEKLFF
TRBV5-1	.	TRBJ1-1	.	TGCGCCAGCAGCCTACCACTAGGCACTGAAGCTTTCTTT	CASSLPLGTEAFF
TRBV4-1	.	TRBJ1-5	TRBD1	TGCGCCAGCAGCCAAGATCGGGGGACAGAAAATCAGCCCCAGCATTTT	CASSQDRGTENQPQHF
TRBV5-4	.	TRBJ1-4	TRBD1	TGTGCCAGCAGCGCCGGGACAGACGGTCCCAGAGTGGTTTTT	CASSAGTDGPRVVF
TRBV28	.	TRBJ1-3	.	TGTGCCAGCTCCCGCCCTGGGATCTCTGGAAACACCATATATTTT	CASSRPGISGNTIYF
TRBV9	.	TRBJ1-6	.	TGTGCCAGCAGCGTAACCCCTGGAGGACAAGACCTTAATTCACCCCTCCACTTT	CASSVTPGGQDLNSPLHF
TRBV14	.	TRBJ2-3	TRBD2	TGTGCCAGCAGCCGCTCATACGGGACTAGCAGGACAGATACGCAGTATTTT	CASSRSYGTSRTDTQYF
TRBV5-1	.	TRBJ2-3	.	TGCGCCAGCAGCTTGGGGACAGTTGGCACAGATACGCAGTATTTT	CASSLGTVGTDTQYF
TRBV5-1	.	TRBJ2-3	.	TGCGCCAGCAGCTCGGTTACCGACGATACGCAGTATTTT	CASSSVTDDTQYF
TRBV7-7	once	TRBJ2-1	.	TGTGCTAGCAGCTTAGTGGGGGGTTCCTACAATGAGCAGTTCTTC	CASSLVGGSYNEQFF
TRBV7-3	.	TRBJ1-6	TRBD1	TGTGCCAGCAGCTTAAAGGGGGCGGATTCACCCCTCCACTTT	CASSLKGADSPLHF
TRBV7-6	.	TRBJ1-6	.	TGTGCCAGCAGCCCCGGCGGAGTTAGTGTCAGTTCACCCCTCCACTTT	CASSPGGVSVSSPLHF
TRBV24-1	.	TRBJ2-2	.	TGTGCCACCAGTGATATAGTCACCGGGGAGCTGTTTTTT	CATSDIVTGELFF
TRBV19	.	TRBJ2-6	.	TGTGCCAGTAGTACCACGGACTCTGGGGCCAACGTCCTGACTTTC	CASSTTDSGANVLTF
TRBV25-1	.	TRBJ2-2	.	TGTGCCAGCAGTGAATCTAGGGCCACCGGGGAGCTGTTTTTT	CASSESRATGELFF
TRBV7-2	once	TRBJ2-1	TRBD1	TGTGCCAGCAGCTTAAGTGGGACAGGGGGCTTTAATGAGCAGTTCTTC	CASSLSGTGGFNEQFF
TRBV19	.	TRBJ1-3	.	TGTGCCAGTAGTATGTCACGGCAGGGAAACACCATATATTTT	CASSMSRQGNTIYF
TRBV12-3/TRBV12-4	.	TRBJ1-1	.	TGTGCCAGCAGTCTCAGAATCAACACTGAAGCTTTCTTT	CASSLRINTEAFF
TRBV27	.	TRBJ2-2	TRBD1	TGTGCCACGTCCGGTAGGACAGGGGGGACCGGGGAGCTGTTTTTT	CATSGRTGGTGELFF
TRBV2	.	TRBJ2-6	.	TGTGCCAGCAGGGACCTCCGGGACCTCTCTGGGGCCAACGTCCTGACTTTC	CASRDLRDLSGANVLTF
TRBV6-4	.	TRBJ2-3	.	TGTGCCAGCAGTGACTCCGGCGGGACCACAGATACGCAGTATTTT	CASSDSGGTTDTQYF
TRBV14	once	TRBJ1-2	.	TGTGCCAGCACTAAAGGATTTAACTATGGCTACACCTTC	CASTKGFNYGYTF
TRBV5-8	.	TRBJ2-7	TRBD1	TGTGCCAGCAGCCCGACAGGGTACGAGCAGTACTTC	CASSPTGYEQYF
TRBV28	.	TRBJ2-2	.	TGTGCCAGCAGTCCGCGGAGGGGGGACACCGGGGAGCTGTTTTTT	CASSPRRGDTGELFF
TRBV5-6	.	TRBJ1-5	.	TGTGCCAGCAGCTTGGGGGGCAGGATTCAGCCCCAGCATTTT	CASSLGGRIQPQHF
TRBV9	once	TRBJ1-2	TRBD1	TGTGCCAGCAGCTTGGGACAGACAAGAGACTATGGCTACACCTTC	CASSLGQTRDYGYTF
TRBV5-4	.	TRBJ2-3	TRBD2	TGTGCCAGCAGCATTGGGCGGACTAGCGGGAGAAGCACAGATACGCAGTATTTT	CASSIGRTSGRSTDTQYF